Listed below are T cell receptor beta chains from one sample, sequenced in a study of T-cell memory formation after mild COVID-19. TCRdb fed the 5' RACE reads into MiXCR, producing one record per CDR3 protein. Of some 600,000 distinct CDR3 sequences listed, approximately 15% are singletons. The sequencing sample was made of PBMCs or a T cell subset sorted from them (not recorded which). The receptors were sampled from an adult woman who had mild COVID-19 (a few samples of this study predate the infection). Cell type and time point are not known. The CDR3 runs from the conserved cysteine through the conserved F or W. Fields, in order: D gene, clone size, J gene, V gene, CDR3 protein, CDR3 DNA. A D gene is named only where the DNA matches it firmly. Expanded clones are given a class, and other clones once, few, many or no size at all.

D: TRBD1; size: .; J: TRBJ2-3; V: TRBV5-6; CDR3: CASSFRQGGTDTQYF; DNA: TGTGCCAGCAGCTTTCGACAGGGGGGCACAGATACGCAGTATTTT
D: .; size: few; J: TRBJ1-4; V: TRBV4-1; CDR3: CASSQGRGEEKLFF; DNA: TGCGCCAGCAGCCAGGGCAGGGGAGAGGAAAAACTGTTTTTT
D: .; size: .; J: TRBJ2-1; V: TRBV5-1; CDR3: CASSAGVSRSYNEQFF; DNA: TGCGCCAGCAGCGCGGGCGTATCCCGCTCCTACAATGAGCAGTTCTTC
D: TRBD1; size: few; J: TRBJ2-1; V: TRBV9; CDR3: CASSPGTGIYYNEQFF; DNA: TGTGCCAGCAGCCCTGGGACAGGGATTTACTACAATGAGCAGTTCTTC
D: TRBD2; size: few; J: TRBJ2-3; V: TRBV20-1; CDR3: CSASPYLAGSTDTQYF; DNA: TGCAGTGCTAGCCCCTACCTAGCGGGTAGCACAGATACGCAGTATTTT
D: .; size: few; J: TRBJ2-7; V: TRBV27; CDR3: CASSSLQSSYEQYF; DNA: TGTGCCAGCAGTTCCCTTCAATCTTCCTACGAGCAGTACTTC
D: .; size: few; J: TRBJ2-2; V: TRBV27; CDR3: CASRPGGAAEWELFF; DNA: TGTGCCAGCAGACCAGGGGGGGCCGCGGAGTGGGAGCTGTTTTTT
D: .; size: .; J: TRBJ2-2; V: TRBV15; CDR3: CATSRDTSFSGELFF; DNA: TGTGCCACCAGCAGAGATACGAGTTTCTCCGGGGAGCTGTTTTTT
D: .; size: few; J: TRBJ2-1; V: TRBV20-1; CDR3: CSARGLALYNEQFF; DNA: TGCAGTGCTAGAGGGCTAGCACTATACAATGAGCAGTTCTTC
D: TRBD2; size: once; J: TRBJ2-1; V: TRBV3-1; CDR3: CASLPSGGRDNEQFF; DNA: TGTGCCAGCCTGCCTAGCGGGGGGCGTGACAATGAGCAGTTCTTC
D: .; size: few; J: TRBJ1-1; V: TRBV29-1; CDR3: CSSRAGTEAFF; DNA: TGCAGCTCCAGGGCGGGCACTGAAGCTTTCTTT
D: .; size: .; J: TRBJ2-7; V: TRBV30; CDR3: CAWSVFRPSEQYF; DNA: TGTGCCTGGAGTGTATTCCGACCGAGCGAGCAGTACTTC
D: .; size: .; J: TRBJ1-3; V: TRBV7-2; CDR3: CASSLVAGNSGNTIYF; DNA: TGTGCCAGCAGCTTAGTAGCGGGGAATTCCGGAAACACCATATATTTT
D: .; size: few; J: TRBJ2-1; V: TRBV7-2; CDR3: CASKKAWQGGNEQFF; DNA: TGTGCCAGCAAAAAAGCGTGGCAGGGCGGCAATGAGCAGTTCTTC
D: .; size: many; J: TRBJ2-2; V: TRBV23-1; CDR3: CASSQFSLITISGELFF; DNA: TGCGCCAGCAGTCAATTCTCGCTCATAACAATATCCGGGGAGCTGTTTTTT
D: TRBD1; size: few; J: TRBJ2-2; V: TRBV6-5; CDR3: CASSYLSTGTGATGELFF; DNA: TGTGCCAGCAGTTACTTGTCCACCGGGACAGGGGCGACCGGGGAGCTGTTTTTT
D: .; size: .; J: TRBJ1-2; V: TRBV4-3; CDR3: CASSQDRGSSYSYGYTF; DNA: TGCGCCAGCAGCCAAGATAGGGGCAGTTCATACTCCTATGGCTACACCTTC
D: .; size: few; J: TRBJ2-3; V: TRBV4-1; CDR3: CASSQDEITDTQYF; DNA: TGCGCCAGCAGCCAAGACGAGATCACAGATACGCAGTATTTT
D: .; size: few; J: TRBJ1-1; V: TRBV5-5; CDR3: CASSIDGVMETEAFF; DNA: TGTGCCAGCAGCATTGACGGGGTAATGGAGACTGAAGCTTTCTTT
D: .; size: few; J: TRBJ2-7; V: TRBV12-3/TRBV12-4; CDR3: CASSSSEGSYEQYF; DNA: TGTGCCAGCAGTTCCTCGGAAGGTTCCTACGAGCAGTACTTC
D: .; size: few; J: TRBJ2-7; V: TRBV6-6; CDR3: CASTSIGYEQYF; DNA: TGTGCCAGCACTTCAATTGGGTATGAGCAGTACTTC
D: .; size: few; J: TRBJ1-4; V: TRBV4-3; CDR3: CASSQDSGPTNEKLFF; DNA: TGCGCCAGCAGCCAAGATAGCGGCCCAACTAATGAAAAACTGTTTTTT
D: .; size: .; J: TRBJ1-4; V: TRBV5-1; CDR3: CASSWGGPDEKLFF; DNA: TGCGCCAGCAGCTGGGGGGGACCAGATGAAAAACTGTTTTTT
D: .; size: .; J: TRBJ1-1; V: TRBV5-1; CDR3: CASSFLGGNTEAFF; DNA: TGCGCCAGCAGTTTTTTGGGTGGGAACACTGAAGCTTTCTTT
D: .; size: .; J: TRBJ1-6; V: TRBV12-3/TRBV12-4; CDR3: CASRMTGSNSPLHF; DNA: TGTGCCAGCAGAATGACAGGCTCTAATTCACCCCTCCACTTT
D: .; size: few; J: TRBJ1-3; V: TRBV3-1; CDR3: CASSQGRSGNTIYF; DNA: TGTGCCAGCAGCCAAGGTCGTTCTGGAAACACCATATATTTT
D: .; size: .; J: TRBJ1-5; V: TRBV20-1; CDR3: CSGRTANEPQHF; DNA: TGCAGCGGAAGGACGGCCAATGAGCCCCAGCATTTT
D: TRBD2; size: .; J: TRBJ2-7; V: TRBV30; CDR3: CAWSARLAGGPDEQYF; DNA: TGTGCCTGGAGTGCAAGACTAGCGGGAGGGCCGGACGAGCAGTACTTC
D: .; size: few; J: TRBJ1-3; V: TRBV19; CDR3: CASSRGHGNTIYF; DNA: TGTGCCAGTAGCCGGGGGCACGGAAACACCATATATTTT
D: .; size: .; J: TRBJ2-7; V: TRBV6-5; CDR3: CASSYGLWRAPYEQYF; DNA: TGTGCCAGCAGTTACGGTCTTTGGAGGGCCCCCTACGAGCAGTACTTC
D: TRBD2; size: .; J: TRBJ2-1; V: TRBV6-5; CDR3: CASTVLAGFYNEQFF; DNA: TGTGCCAGCACTGTACTAGCGGGGTTCTACAATGAGCAGTTCTTC
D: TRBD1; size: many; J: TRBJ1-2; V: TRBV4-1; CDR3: CASSQLTGRVAKDGYTF; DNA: TGCGCCAGCAGCCAGTTGACAGGGAGAGTGGCGAAGGATGGCTACACCTTC
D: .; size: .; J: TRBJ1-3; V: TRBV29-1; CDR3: CSVGGSGSGNTIYF; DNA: TGCAGCGTTGGTGGGTCGGGCTCTGGAAACACCATATATTTT
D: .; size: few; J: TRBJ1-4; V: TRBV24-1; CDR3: CATSDPRGAGEKLFF; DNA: TGTGCCACCAGTGACCCGAGGGGGGCAGGGGAAAAACTGTTTTTT
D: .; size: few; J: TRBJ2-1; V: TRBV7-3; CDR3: CASSLNGGTQFF; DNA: TGTGCCAGCAGCTTAAACGGCGGGACGCAGTTCTTC
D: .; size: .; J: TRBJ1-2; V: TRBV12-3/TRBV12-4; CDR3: CASSPAGDLANYGYTF; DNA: TGTGCCAGCAGTCCAGCAGGGGATTTGGCTAACTATGGCTACACCTTC
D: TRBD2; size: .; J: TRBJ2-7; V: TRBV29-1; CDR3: CSVVTSGSYEQYF; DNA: TGCAGCGTAGTGACTAGCGGGAGCTACGAGCAGTACTTC
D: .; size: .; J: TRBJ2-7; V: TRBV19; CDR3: CASSPPRARAHEQYF; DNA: TGTGCCAGTAGTCCTCCGCGGGCAAGGGCCCACGAGCAGTACTTC
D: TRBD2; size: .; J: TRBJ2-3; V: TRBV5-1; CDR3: CASSLGRTSYVWQYF; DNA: TGCGCCAGCAGCTTGGGTAGGACTAGCTACGTGTGGCAGTATTTT
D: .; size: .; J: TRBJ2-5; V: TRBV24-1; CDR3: CATSDSSSGKGTQYF; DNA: TGTGCCACCAGTGATTCGTCCTCAGGCAAAGGGACCCAGTACTTC
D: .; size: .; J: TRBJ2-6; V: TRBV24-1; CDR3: CATSQQGSGANVLTF; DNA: TGTGCCACCAGTCAACAGGGCTCTGGGGCCAACGTCCTGACTTTC
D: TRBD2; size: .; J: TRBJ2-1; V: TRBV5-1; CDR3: CASSFTSGGRNEQFF; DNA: TGCGCCAGCAGCTTCACTAGCGGGGGAAGGAATGAGCAGTTCTTC
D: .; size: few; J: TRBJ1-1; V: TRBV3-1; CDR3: CASSYDRRGNTEAFF; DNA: TGTGCCAGCAGCTATGACAGGAGGGGGAACACTGAAGCTTTCTTT
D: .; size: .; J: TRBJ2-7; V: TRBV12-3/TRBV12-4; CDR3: CASAPTWGDLEQYF; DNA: TGTGCCAGCGCCCCCACCTGGGGGGACCTAGAGCAGTACTTC
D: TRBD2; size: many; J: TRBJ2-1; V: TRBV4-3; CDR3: CASSQDRASGTYNEQFF; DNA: TGCGCCAGCAGCCAAGATCGGGCTAGCGGGACCTACAATGAGCAGTTCTTC
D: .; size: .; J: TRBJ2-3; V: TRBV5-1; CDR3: CASSLGETDTQYF; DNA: TGCGCCAGCAGCTTGGGGGAAACAGATACGCAGTATTTT
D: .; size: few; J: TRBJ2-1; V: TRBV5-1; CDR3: CASSSVARDAYNEQFF; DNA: TGCGCCAGCAGCTCAGTGGCACGGGACGCTTACAATGAGCAGTTCTTC